This record covers a single T cell receptor beta chain. What it binds is unknown. RNA extraction gave at least 5.5 micrograms of total RNA per sample. V was pared by 3 bases and J by 3 bases, with 5 bases of the junction left unmatched. The germline V gene encodes CDR1 SGDLS and CDR2 YYNGEE. The CDR3 is made up of 16 amino acids. Primed by a sample-barcoded 5' primer and a J-beta primer mix, a second PCR proceeded for 7 to 11 cycles. One entry per CDR3 protein results from TCRdb running MiXCR on the 5' RACE reads. Here the sample spans just over 1 million distinct CDR3 sequences, 40% to 50% being singletons. The data belong to a study of blood T cells in healthy people across ages. The study, taken as a whole, reports: It was held that the diversity estimates obtained from one million T cells were underestimates. Versus aged donors, long-lived donors had higher diversity and more naive CD4+ cells. Per-million-T-cell TCR beta diversity fell roughly linearly with age.

The chain links TRBV9 to TRBJ2-3; 12 bases line up with TRBD2. What was sequenced was blood. The receptor comes from a woman in her fifties or sixties in good health. CDR3 sequence: CASSETSGSLTDTQYF. The DNA of the CDR3 is TGTGCCAGCAGCGAGACTAGCGGGAGTCTGACAGATACGCAGTATTTT.